What follows is one T cell receptor (beta chain) and its context. The sample belongs to a study of T cells in Graves' hyperthyroidism and ophthalmopathy. V was cut by 6 bases and J by 5 bases, with 14 bases left in between. CDR3 length: 13 amino acids. Patients aged 18 to 65 had newly diagnosed hyperthyroidism of under 2 months' duration. PBMCs stemmed from over 7.5 ml fresh peripheral blood. Amplified regions were TCR beta CDR3 sequences from RNA transcripts. With the HTBI primer set, the TCR CDR3 went through a first round of RT-PCR. TCRdb re-analysed the multiplex PCR reads in MiXCR, keeping a single row per CDR3 protein. The table records about 580,000 distinct CDR3 sequences, over 11% of them present only once.

This receptor was taken from a woman in her twenties or thirties with Graves' hyperthyroidism that later progressed to Graves' ophthalmopathy. The chain joins TRBV12-3 or TRBV12-4 to TRBJ2-7; unclear D gene. Sequenced material: blood. The DNA of the CDR3 is TGTGCCAGCAGCTCTATGGGCCAAGACGAGCAGTACTTC. It translates to CASSSMGQDEQYF.